The source of this T cell receptor (beta chain) is a study of blood T cells in healthy people across ages. Between the trimmed V and J ends, which lost 10 bases and 6 bases, there was a span of 9 bases. The V gene's germline CDR1 is MNHEY and CDR2 SVGEGT. The CDR3 extends over 11 amino acids. A J-beta primer mix and a sample-barcoded 5' primer were used in a second PCR of about 7 to 11 cycles. Each CDR3 protein is one row after TCRdb ran MiXCR on the 5' RACE reads. Of over 700,000 distinct CDR3 sequences listed, roughly 25% are singletons. In this sample, this clonotype turned up a few times. This sample also belongs to another study, concerning T cells of mothers and their children. That source notes: At a sensitivity of around 100 clones per million clonotypes, no persistent microchimeric T cell clones appeared.

This sequence joins TRBV6-2 or TRBV6-3 and TRBJ2-2, with a tentative D call TRBD2 (5 bases). This clonotype was sampled from a boy aged 5-17 years in good health. Sequences were obtained from blood. Written as DNA, the CDR3 is TGTGCCACCTCGGACTCCGGGGAGCTGTTTTTT. Amino acid sequence: CATSDSGELFF.